The text below deals with one T cell receptor beta chain. TCRdb keeps only in-frame clones here, not all; method: immunoSEQ multiplex PCR. There are around 380,000 clones in the sample; roughly 77% occur only once, and 1.1% lies in the top ten. CDR3 length: 13 residues. Germline V CDR1 and CDR2: SQVTM, ANQGSEA. V shed 7 bases, J shed 1 base, and the junction held 6 bases outside the gene matches. The sample belongs to a study of blood T cell repertoires in COVID-19. The clonotype comes from a human donor with acute or convalescent COVID-19. The donor label of this sample is uncertain. This chain joins TRBV29-1 and TRBJ1-1; 7 nucleotides align to TRBD1. The specimen sequenced was peripheral blood. CDR3 loop: CSASTGTNTEAFF. The CDR3 DNA reads TGCAGCGCCTCGACAGGGACGAACACTGAAGCTTTCTTT. Combining the CDR3 with reference TRBV29-1 and TRBJ1-1 gives the whole variable domain SAVISQKPSRDICQRGTSLTIQCQVDSQVTMMFWYRQQPGQSLTLIATANQGSEATYESGFVIDKFPISRPNLTFSTLTVSNMSPEDSSIYLCSASTGTNTEAFFGQGTRLTVV.